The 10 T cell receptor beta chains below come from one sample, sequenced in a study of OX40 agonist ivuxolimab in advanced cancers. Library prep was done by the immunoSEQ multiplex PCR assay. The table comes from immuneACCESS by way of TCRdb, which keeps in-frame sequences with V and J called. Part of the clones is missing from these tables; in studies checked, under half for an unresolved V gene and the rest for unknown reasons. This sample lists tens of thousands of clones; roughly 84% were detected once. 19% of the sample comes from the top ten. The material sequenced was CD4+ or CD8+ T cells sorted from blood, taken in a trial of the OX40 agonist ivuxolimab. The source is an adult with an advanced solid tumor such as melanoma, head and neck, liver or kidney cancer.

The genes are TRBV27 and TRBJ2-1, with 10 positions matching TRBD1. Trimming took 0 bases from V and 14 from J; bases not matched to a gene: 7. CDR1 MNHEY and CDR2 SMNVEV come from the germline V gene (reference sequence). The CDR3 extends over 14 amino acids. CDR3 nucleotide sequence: TGTGCCAGCAGTTTATCCCCGTCCGGGACAGGGGAGTTCTTC. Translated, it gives CASSLSPSGTGEFF.

CDR3 nucleotide sequence: TGCGCCAGCAGCCAAGATCGGGACAGGCTCTCCTACGAGCAGTACTTC. Protein sequence: CASSQDRDRLSYEQYF. The chain combines TRBV4-1 with TRBJ2-7; the match to TRBD1 covers 8 bases. Germline loops: CDR1 MGHRA, CDR2 YSYEKL. The ends lost 0 bases at V and 0 bases at J; junction bases unmatched: 4. The CDR3 has 16 amino acids.

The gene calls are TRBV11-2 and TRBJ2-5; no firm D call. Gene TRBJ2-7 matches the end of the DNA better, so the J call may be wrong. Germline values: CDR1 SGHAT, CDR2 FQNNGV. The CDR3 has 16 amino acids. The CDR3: CASSLPLIEVAYEQYF. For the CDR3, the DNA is TGTGCCAGCAGCCTGCCGCTTATCGAGGTGGCCTACGAGCAGTACTTC.

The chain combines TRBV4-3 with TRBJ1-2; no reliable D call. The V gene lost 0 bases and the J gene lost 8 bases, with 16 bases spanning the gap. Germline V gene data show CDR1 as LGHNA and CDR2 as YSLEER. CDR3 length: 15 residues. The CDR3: CASSQDLLGNWGYTF. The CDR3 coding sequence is TGCGCCAGCAGCCAAGATCTTTTAGGAAATTGGGGCTACACCTTC.

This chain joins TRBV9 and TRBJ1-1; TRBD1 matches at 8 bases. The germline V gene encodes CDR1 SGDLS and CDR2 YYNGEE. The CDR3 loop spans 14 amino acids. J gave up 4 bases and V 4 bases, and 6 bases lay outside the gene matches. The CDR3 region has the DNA TGTGCCAGCAGCTCGGGACAGGTCGCCACTGAAGCTTTCTTT. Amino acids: CASSSGQVATEAFF.

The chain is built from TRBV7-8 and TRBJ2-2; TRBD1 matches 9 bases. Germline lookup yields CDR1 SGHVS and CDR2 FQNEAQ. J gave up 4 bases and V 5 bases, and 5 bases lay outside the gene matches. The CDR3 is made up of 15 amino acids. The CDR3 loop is CASSQQGAGTGELFF. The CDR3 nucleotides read TGTGCCAGCAGCCAACAGGGGGCAGGCACCGGGGAGCTGTTTTTT.

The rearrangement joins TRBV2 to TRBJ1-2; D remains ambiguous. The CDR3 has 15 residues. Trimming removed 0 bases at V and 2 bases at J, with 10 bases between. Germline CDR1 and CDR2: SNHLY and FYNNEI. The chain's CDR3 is CASSEARIGNYGYTF. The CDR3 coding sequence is TGTGCCAGCAGTGAAGCGCGAATAGGAAACTATGGCTACACCTTC.

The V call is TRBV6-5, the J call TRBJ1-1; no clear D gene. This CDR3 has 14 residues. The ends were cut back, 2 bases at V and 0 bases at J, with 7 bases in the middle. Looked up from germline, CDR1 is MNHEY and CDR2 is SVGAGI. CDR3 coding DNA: TGTGCCAGCAGTTACGACACCATGAACACTGAAGCTTTCTTT. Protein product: CASSYDTMNTEAFF.

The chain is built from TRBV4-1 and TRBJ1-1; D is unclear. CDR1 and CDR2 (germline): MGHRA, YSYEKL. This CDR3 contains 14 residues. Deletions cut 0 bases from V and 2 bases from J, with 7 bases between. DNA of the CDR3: TGCGCCAGCAGCCAAGATGCGGGAAACACTGAAGCTTTCTTT. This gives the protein CASSQDAGNTEAFF.

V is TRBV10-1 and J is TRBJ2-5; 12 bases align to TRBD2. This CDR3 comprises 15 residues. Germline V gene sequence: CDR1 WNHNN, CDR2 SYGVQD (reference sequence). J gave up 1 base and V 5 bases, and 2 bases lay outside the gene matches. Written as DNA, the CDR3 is TGCGCCAGCAGTCTAGCGGGGGGGCTCCAAGAGACCCAGTACTTC. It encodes CASSLAGGLQETQYF.